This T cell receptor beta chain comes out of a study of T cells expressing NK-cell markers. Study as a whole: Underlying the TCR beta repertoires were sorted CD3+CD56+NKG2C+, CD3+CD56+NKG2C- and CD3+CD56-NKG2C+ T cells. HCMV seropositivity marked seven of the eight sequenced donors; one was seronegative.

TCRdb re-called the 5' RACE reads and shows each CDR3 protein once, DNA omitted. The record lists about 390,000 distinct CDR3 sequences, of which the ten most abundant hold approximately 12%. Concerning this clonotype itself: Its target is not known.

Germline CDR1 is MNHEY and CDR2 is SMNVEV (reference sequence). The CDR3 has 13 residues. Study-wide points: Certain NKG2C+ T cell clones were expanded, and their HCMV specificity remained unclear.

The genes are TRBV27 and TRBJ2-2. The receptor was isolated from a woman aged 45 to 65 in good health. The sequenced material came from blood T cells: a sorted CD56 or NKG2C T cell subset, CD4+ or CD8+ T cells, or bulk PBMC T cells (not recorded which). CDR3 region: CASSLLPTRELFF.